One T cell receptor (beta chain) is described in this entry. What it binds is unknown. This sample stems from a study of T cells after yellow fever vaccination. Overall study context: Those fractions that held only low numbers of cells were prepared using the SMART-Seq v4 Ultra Low Input RNA kit. Findings of the study overall: FACS-sorted repertoires might harbor abundant contaminating clonotypes from the bulk population.

Template-switching 5'RACE yielded the TCR cDNA; a universal primer site and UMIs were added in the process. TCRdb ran MiXCR on the 5' RACE reads and lists one entry per CDR3 protein. In the table there are 500,000 to 650,000 distinct CDR3 sequences, less than 20% of which are singletons. The CDR3 is 16 residues long. The ends lost 2 bases at V and 8 bases at J; junction bases unmatched: 8. The germline CDR1 and CDR2 sequences are SGHRS and YFSETQ. This TCR derives from a young man who received the YFV17D yellow fever vaccine. This chain joins TRBV5-1 and TRBJ2-1; 12 bases fit TRBD2. This sample comprised PBMCs, obtained 5 to 6 days after the first yellow fever vaccination. CDR3 sequence reads: CASSLPLAGGQYEQFF. The CDR3 coding sequence is TGCGCCAGCAGCTTACCCCTAGCGGGGGGGCAGTATGAGCAGTTCTTC.